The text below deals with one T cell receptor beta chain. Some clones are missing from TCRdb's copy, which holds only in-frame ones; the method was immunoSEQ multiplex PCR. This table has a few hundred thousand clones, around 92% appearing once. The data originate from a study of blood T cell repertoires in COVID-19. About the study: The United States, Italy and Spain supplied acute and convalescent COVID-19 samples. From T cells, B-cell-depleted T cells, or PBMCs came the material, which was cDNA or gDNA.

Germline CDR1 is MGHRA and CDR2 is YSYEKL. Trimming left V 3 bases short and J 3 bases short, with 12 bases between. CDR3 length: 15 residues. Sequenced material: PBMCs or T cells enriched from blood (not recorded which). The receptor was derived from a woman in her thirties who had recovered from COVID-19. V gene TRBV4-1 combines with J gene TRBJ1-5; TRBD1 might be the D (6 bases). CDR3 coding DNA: TGCGCCAGCAGCCAGCCCGGACAGATCAATCAGCCCCAGCATTTT. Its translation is CASSQPGQINQPQHF.